The 26 T cell receptor beta chains below come from one sample, sequenced in a study of blood T cell repertoires in COVID-19. Method: immunoSEQ multiplex PCR; TCRdb's copy keeps in-frame clones and lacks some. The sample holds around 60,000 clones, roughly 80% seen once. The sequencing sample was made of peripheral blood. These receptors came from a man older than 75 with active or convalescent COVID-19.

The chain is built from TRBV7-3 and TRBJ1-1; D unresolved. The CDR3 is 13 residues long. Germline loops: CDR1 SGHTA, CDR2 FQGTGA. V was clipped by 5 bases and J by 3 bases, with 10 bases between them. The CDR3 DNA reads TGTGCCAGCAGCGTTTCGGGTGACACTGAAGCTTTCTTT. Translation: CASSVSGDTEAFF. Full variable domain (rest looked up from reference TRBV7-3 and TRBJ1-1): GAGVSQTPSNKVTEKGKYVELRCDPISGHTALYWYRQSLGQGPEFLIYFQGTGAADDSGLPNDRFFAVRPEGSVSTLKIQRTERGDSAVYLCASSVSGDTEAFFGQGTRLTVV.

The J gene is TRBJ1-4, the V gene TRBV6-2 or TRBV6-3, with D maybe TRBD1 (6 bases). This CDR3 has 14 amino acids. Germline values: CDR1 MNHEY, CDR2 SVGEGT. The germline V and J ends were trimmed by 6 bases and 5 bases, with 13 bases remaining between them. For the CDR3, the DNA is TGTGCCAGCAGCTTGGACAGAGCCAATGAAAAACTGTTTTTT. Amino acid sequence: CASSLDRANEKLFF.

The V and J genes are TRBV10-3 and TRBJ2-7, with D uncertain. CDR3 length: 14 residues. Trimming pared 0 bases from V and 6 bases from J, leaving 12 bases between. CDR1 ENHRY and CDR2 SYGVKD come from the germline V gene. The DNA of the CDR3 is TGTGCCATCAGTGAGTCGAGAGTGGTTGGCGAGCAGTACTTC. This sequence encodes CAISESRVVGEQYF.

The chain joins TRBV5-1 to TRBJ2-2; a possible D gene is TRBD1 (5 bases). The germline V gene encodes CDR1 SGHRS and CDR2 YFSETQ. Trimming cost V 6 bases and J 5 bases, with 14 bases left between them. The length of the CDR3 is 14 residues. The CDR3 loop reads CASNPTVETGELFF. For the CDR3, the DNA is TGCGCCAGCAACCCGACAGTGGAAACCGGGGAGCTGTTTTTT.

The gene calls are TRBV6-5 and TRBJ2-1, with 12 bases that match TRBD2. The V and J ends lost 0 bases and 9 bases, in that order; junction bases with no gene match: 3. CDR1 is MNHEY, CDR2 SVGAGI, per germline. This CDR3 spans 15 amino acids. Here the CDR3 DNA reads TGTGCCAGCAGTTACTCGGCTAGCGGGAGGGGTGAGCAGTTCTTC. This codes for CASSYSASGRGEQFF.

The chain carries TRBV5-6 and TRBJ2-7, with 8 bases aligning to TRBD1. The trim removed 4 bases at V and 2 bases at J, leaving 2 bases unmatched. The CDR3 has 13 residues. Germline CDR1 and CDR2: SGHDT and YYEEEE. For the CDR3, the DNA is TGTGCCAGCAGCAGGGGACAGGCCTACGAGCAGTACTTC. It encodes CASSRGQAYEQYF.

The V gene is TRBV18, the J gene TRBJ1-1, with 7 nucleotides matching TRBD1. CDR3 length: 20 amino acids. J gave up 0 bases and V 4 bases, and 20 bases lay outside the gene matches. Germline-derived CDR1 and CDR2 are KGHSH and LQKENI. The CDR3 DNA reads as TGTGCCAGCTCACTAGATTCGACAGGGCCCGTATACTCAATGAACACTGAAGCTTTCTTT. Translation gives CASSLDSTGPVYSMNTEAFF.

This clone was recorded a few times. This chain connects TRBV10-3 to TRBJ2-5; 7 bases are shared with TRBD1. V trimming: 7 bases; J trimming: 2 bases; junction bases outside the gene matches: 7. From germline, CDR1 is ENHRY and CDR2 SYGVKD. The CDR3 is 14 amino acids. CDR3 amino acids: CAIKRDSLQETQYF. DNA of the CDR3: TGTGCCATCAAGAGGGACAGCCTACAAGAGACCCAGTACTTC.

The chain combines TRBV10-2 with TRBJ1-5; tentatively, D is TRBD1 (5 bases). V gave up 2 bases and J gave up 7 bases, with 21 bases separating them. CDR1 and CDR2 (germline): WSHSY, SAAADI. The CDR3 spans 17 residues. This CDR3 is CASSEGPFKGLGQPQHF. CDR3 coding DNA: TGCGCCAGCAGTGAGGGCCCTTTCAAGGGGCTTGGCCAGCCCCAGCATTTT.

The V and J genes are TRBV2 and TRBJ1-5; D ambiguous. Germline V CDR1 and CDR2: SNHLY, FYNNEI. The V end was cut by 3 bases, the J end by 5 bases, with 5 bases between. This CDR3 comprises 12 residues. The CDR3 DNA follows: TGTGCCAGCAGTGATAATTATCAGCCCCAGCATTTT. Translated: CASSDNYQPQHF.

The chain has TRBV7-9 and TRBJ1-2, with 7 bases lining up with TRBD1. After removal of 2 bases from V and 7 bases from J, the junction contained 7 bases not matched to a gene. Per germline, CDR1 SEHNR and CDR2 FQNEAQ (reference sequence). The CDR3 covers 14 residues. The CDR3 spells CASSLKEGASGYTF. Here the CDR3 DNA reads TGTGCCAGCAGCTTAAAGGAGGGGGCGAGTGGCTACACCTTC.

This clone is a singleton in its sample. The J gene is TRBJ1-6, the V gene TRBV30; TRBD1 might be the D (5 bases). V gave up 5 bases and J gave up 7 bases, with 12 bases separating them. CDR1 and CDR2 from the germline V gene are GTSNPN and SVGIG (reference sequence). This CDR3 spans 13 amino acids. The CDR3 DNA is TGTGCCTGGGAAGGGACTTCAAATTCACCCCTCCACTTT. This gives the protein CAWEGTSNSPLHF.

The V gene is TRBV24-1, the J gene TRBJ1-5; 8 bases map to TRBD1. The CDR3 is made up of 12 amino acids. The germline V gene encodes CDR1 KGHDR and CDR2 SFDVKD. V shed 9 bases and J 6 bases; nucleotides not matched to a gene: 3. The CDR3 nucleotides read TGTGCCACCGGACAGGGCGGTCAGCCCCAGCATTTT. Its protein product is CATGQGGQPQHF.

J is TRBJ1-1 and V is TRBV20-1, with D perhaps TRBD1 (5 bases). The CDR3 consists of 14 residues. From germline, CDR1 is DFQATT and CDR2 SNEGSKA (reference sequence). V lost 3 bases and J 1 base, leaving 12 bases between the germline ends. The CDR3, as DNA: TGCAGTGCTAGTATTTGGGGGGGGAACACTGAAGCTTTCTTT. Its protein product is CSASIWGGNTEAFF.

The chain carries TRBV6-4 and TRBJ1-1, with 7 bases identical to TRBD1. Per germline, CDR1 MRHNA and CDR2 SNTAGT. Trimming cost V 6 bases and J 2 bases; bases outside gene matches: 3. The CDR3 is made up of 13 amino acids. The CDR3 region is CASRRQGNTEAFF. DNA of the CDR3: TGTGCCAGCAGACGACAGGGTAACACTGAAGCTTTCTTT.

This rearrangement joins TRBV11-2 to TRBJ1-1; D may be TRBD1 (6 bases). The CDR3 spans 15 residues. CDR1 SGHAT and CDR2 FQNNGV come from the germline V gene. Trimming shortened V by 0 bases and J by 6 bases, and 14 bases separated the two germline ends. The CDR3 region is CASSLEGGGYSEAFF. The CDR3 nucleotides are TGTGCCAGCAGCTTAGAAGGGGGAGGGTATTCTGAAGCTTTCTTT.

The sample holds one count of this clone. The gene calls are TRBV6-5 and TRBJ1-2; TRBD1 aligns across 8 bases. This CDR3 spans 13 amino acids. Germline loops: CDR1 MNHEY, CDR2 SVGAGI. The trim removed 7 bases at V and 6 bases at J, leaving 7 bases unmatched. CDR3 amino acids: CASKKTGVDGYTF. Here the CDR3 DNA reads TGTGCCAGCAAGAAGACAGGGGTGGATGGCTACACCTTC.

V is TRBV28 and J is TRBJ2-7; 10 bases are shared with TRBD2. The CDR3 totals 17 residues. The V gene end was trimmed by 6 bases and the J gene end by 2 bases; junction bases not matched to a gene: 13. Germline CDR1 MDHEN, CDR2 SYDVKM. DNA for the CDR3: TGTGCCAGCAGGGGCCGTCGGGGCCTAGCGGGAGCCTACGAGCAGTACTTC. Translating gives CASRGRRGLAGAYEQYF.

This clone appeared once. This rearrangement joins TRBV27 to TRBJ1-5, with D perhaps matching TRBD1 (5 bases). CDR3 size: 14 residues. Germline V gives CDR1 MNHEY, CDR2 SMNVEV (reference sequence). Trimming removed 7 bases at V and 3 bases at J, with 13 bases between. CDR3 loop: CASNPQGFNQPQHF. Here the CDR3 DNA reads TGTGCCAGCAACCCGCAGGGTTTCAATCAGCCCCAGCATTTT.

V and J are TRBV28 and TRBJ2-7; D is unresolved. CDR3 length: 13 amino acids. The germline CDR1 and CDR2 sequences are MDHEN and SYDVKM. V was trimmed by 5 bases and J by 10 bases, leaving 18 bases between them. CDR3 sequence (DNA): TGTGCCAGCAGTCCCAGACTGACTGAGGAACAGTACTTC. Amino acids: CASSPRLTEEQYF.

The rearrangement joins TRBV28 to TRBJ2-7; a possible D gene is TRBD2 (5 bases). V was cut by 6 bases and J by 2 bases, with 20 bases left in between. The CDR3 length is 16 residues. Germline V gene sequence: CDR1 MDHEN, CDR2 SYDVKM. This CDR3 reads CASRDAGLSRTYEQYF. The DNA of the CDR3 is TGTGCCAGCAGAGACGCAGGACTCTCTAGGACCTACGAGCAGTACTTC. Filled out from reference TRBV28 and TRBJ2-7, the complete variable domain reads DVKVTQSSRYLVKRTGEKVFLECVQDMDHENMFWYRQDPGLGLRLIYFSYDVKMKEKGDIPEGYSVSREKKERFSLILESASTNQTSMYLCASRDAGLSRTYEQYFGPGTRLTVT.

V usage is TRBV19 and J usage is TRBJ1-1, with TRBD1 matching over 8 bases. The CDR3 runs 14 residues. Germline V gene data show CDR1 as LNHDA and CDR2 as SQIVND (reference sequence). The trim removed 3 bases at V and 10 bases at J, leaving 10 bases unmatched. In nucleotides, the CDR3 is TGTGCCAGTAGTATCTCAGGGGGCGGACGTGGAGCTTTCTTT. Protein sequence: CASSISGGGRGAFF. The full variable domain, in which reference TRBV19 and TRBJ1-1 provide the parts outside the CDR3, is DGGITQSPKYLFRKEGQNVTLSCEQNLNHDAMYWYRQDPGQGLRLIYYSQIVNDFQKGDIAEGYSVSREKKESFPLTVTSAQKNPTAFYLCASSISGGGRGAFFGQGTRLTVV.

The gene calls are TRBV7-2 and TRBJ2-7, with D hard to call. Looked up from germline, CDR1 is SGHTA and CDR2 is FQGNSA. With 6 bases removed from V and 0 bases from J, the gap between germline ends came to 9 bases. The CDR3 spans 13 residues. This chain's CDR3 is CASSNYPSYEQYF. The DNA of the CDR3 is TGTGCCAGCAGTAATTATCCCTCCTACGAGCAGTACTTC.

The V gene is TRBV7-9, the J gene TRBJ1-1; 7 bases map to TRBD1. The germline V gene has CDR1 SEHNR and CDR2 FQNEAQ (reference sequence). The CDR3 length is 17 residues. V dropped 1 base and J dropped 3; count of bases not matched to a gene: 11. The CDR3 DNA reads as TGTGCCAGCAGCTTAGTCCGAGGGACAGCGACTTACACTGAAGCTTTCTTT. Its translation: CASSLVRGTATYTEAFF.

The V call is TRBV4-1, the J call TRBJ1-6; 7 bases line up with TRBD1. V shed 2 bases and J 9 bases; nucleotides not matched to a gene: 7. Germline V gene data show CDR1 as MGHRA and CDR2 as YSYEKL. The length of the CDR3 is 15 residues. DNA for the CDR3: TGCGCCAGCAGCCAACAGGGGGGAGCGGGTTCACCCCTCCACTTT. This sequence encodes CASSQQGGAGSPLHF.

The CDR3 is CASSPTQRDTQYF. The CDR3 DNA reads TGTGCCAGCAGCCCAACCCAGCGAGATACGCAGTATTTT. The chain employs TRBV9 and TRBJ2-3; no firm D call. The CDR3 is 13 amino acids. The germline V gene has CDR1 SGDLS and CDR2 YYNGEE. Between the trimmed V and J ends, which lost 4 bases and 5 bases, there was a span of 11 bases.